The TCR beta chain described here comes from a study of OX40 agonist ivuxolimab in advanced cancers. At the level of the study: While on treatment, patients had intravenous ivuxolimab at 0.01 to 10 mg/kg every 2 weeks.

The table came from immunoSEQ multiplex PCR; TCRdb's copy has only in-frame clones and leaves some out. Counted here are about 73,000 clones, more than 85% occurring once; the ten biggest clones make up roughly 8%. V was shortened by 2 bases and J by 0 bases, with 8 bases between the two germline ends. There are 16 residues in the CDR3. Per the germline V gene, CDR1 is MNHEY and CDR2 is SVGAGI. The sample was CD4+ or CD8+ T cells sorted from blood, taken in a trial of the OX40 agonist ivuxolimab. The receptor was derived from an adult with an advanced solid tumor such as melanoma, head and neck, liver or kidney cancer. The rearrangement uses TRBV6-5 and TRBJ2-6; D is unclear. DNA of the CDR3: TGTGCCAGCAGTTACGGCGGATTCTCTGGGGCCAACGTCCTGACTTTC. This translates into CASSYGGFSGANVLTF.